These 32 T cell receptor beta chains were sequenced from one sample in a study of blood T cell repertoires in COVID-19. The assay was immunoSEQ multiplex PCR, and TCRdb's table has in-frame clones only and misses some. The sample records approximately 250,000 clones, around 90% being singletons. The sequencing input was PBMCs or T cells enriched from blood (not recorded which). These receptor sequences come from a woman aged 25 to 39 with acute COVID-19.

CDR3 sequence (DNA): TGCGCCAGCAGCTTGGGCATCGGGGGTACAAATGAAAAACTGTTTTTT. Translation gives CASSLGIGGTNEKLFF. J is TRBJ1-4 and V is TRBV5-1; weak D call: TRBD1 (5 bases). V was trimmed by 0 bases and J by 5 bases, leaving 14 bases between them. This CDR3 has 16 residues. The germline V gene has CDR1 SGHRS and CDR2 YFSETQ.

V gene TRBV27 combines with J gene TRBJ2-7; 7 bases match TRBD1. The trim removed 5 bases at V and 5 bases at J, leaving 3 bases unmatched. The germline CDR1 and CDR2 sequences are MNHEY and SMNVEV (reference sequence). The length of the CDR3 is 12 residues. The CDR3 DNA sequence: TGTGCCAGCAGTCCCGACAGGGACGAGCAGTACTTC. Protein: CASSPDRDEQYF.

The V call is TRBV5-1, the J call TRBJ2-1; no clear D gene. The germline V gene encodes CDR1 SGHRS and CDR2 YFSETQ. V gave up 2 bases and J gave up 2 bases, with 8 bases separating them. This CDR3 is 14 amino acids long. The CDR3 DNA follows: TGCGCCAGCAGCTTCTCTAGACCCTACAATGAGCAGTTCTTC. Its translation is CASSFSRPYNEQFF.

This clone has just one count. The rearrangement links TRBV20-1 to TRBJ1-2; 7 positions match TRBD1. Germline lookup yields CDR1 DFQATT and CDR2 SNEGSKA (reference sequence). CDR3 length: 11 residues. J was trimmed by 7 bases and V by 7 bases; bases with no gene match: 6. The DNA of the CDR3 is TGCAGTGGGACAGGACTTCCTGGCTACACCTTC. It yields the protein CSGTGLPGYTF.

The chain is built from TRBV7-9 and TRBJ2-2, with 12 bases lining up with TRBD2. Trimming at V came to 5 bases and at J to 4 bases, leaving 5 bases not matched to a gene. The CDR3 runs 16 residues. Germline loops: CDR1 SEHNR, CDR2 FQNEAQ (reference sequence). CDR3 residues: CASSPSSGRATGELFF. The CDR3 nucleotides read TGTGCCAGCAGCCCGTCTAGCGGGAGGGCCACCGGGGAGCTGTTTTTT.

This clone was observed a few times. The genes are TRBV7-6 and TRBJ2-7; 9 bases line up with TRBD2. Germline CDR1 reads SGHVS; CDR2 reads FNYEAQ. This CDR3 has 17 amino acids. V shed 1 base, J shed 1 base, and the junction held 8 bases outside the gene matches. The CDR3 region is CASSLVLAGPPSYEQYF. CDR3 sequence (DNA): TGTGCCAGCAGCTTAGTTCTAGCGGGGCCCCCTTCCTACGAGCAGTACTTC.

The gene calls are TRBV27 and TRBJ2-7; TRBD2 matches 8 bases. The CDR3 is made up of 14 amino acids. The germline V gene encodes CDR1 MNHEY and CDR2 SMNVEV (reference sequence). V lost 5 bases and J lost 6; bases outside the gene matches: 9. The CDR3 sequence is CASSPRLASSEQYF. The CDR3 DNA reads as TGTGCCAGCAGTCCGAGACTAGCGAGCAGCGAGCAGTACTTC.

The J gene is TRBJ1-5, the V gene TRBV19, with D possibly being TRBD1 (6 bases). The CDR3 covers 15 residues. Looked up from germline, CDR1 is LNHDA and CDR2 is SQIVND (reference sequence). V gave up 4 bases and J gave up 1 base, with 11 bases separating them. CDR3 residues: CASSRTQGSNQPQHF. CDR3 nucleotides: TGTGCCAGTAGTAGGACGCAGGGGAGCAATCAGCCCCAGCATTTT. Full variable domain (outside the CDR3, taken from reference TRBV19 and TRBJ1-5): DGGITQSPKYLFRKEGQNVTLSCEQNLNHDAMYWYRQDPGQGLRLIYYSQIVNDFQKGDIAEGYSVSREKKESFPLTVTSAQKNPTAFYLCASSRTQGSNQPQHFGDGTRLSIL.

The chain joins TRBV28 to TRBJ1-4, with D possibly matching TRBD1 (5 bases). V dropped 2 bases and J dropped 8 bases, with 12 bases sitting between them. The V gene's germline CDR1 is MDHEN and CDR2 SYDVKM. CDR3 length: 14 amino acids. CDR3: CASSLPQGREKLFF. Here the CDR3 DNA reads TGTGCCAGCAGTTTACCCCAGGGTAGAGAAAAACTGTTTTTT.

The rearrangement links TRBV18 to TRBJ1-3, with TRBD1 matching over 9 bases. V shed 3 bases, J shed 0 bases, and the junction held 12 bases outside the gene matches. CDR3 length equals 19 residues. Per germline, CDR1 KGHSH and CDR2 LQKENI. CDR3 sequence: CASSPITGTGNISGNTIYF. In DNA form, the CDR3 reads TGTGCCAGCTCACCTATAACCGGGACAGGGAACATCTCTGGAAACACCATATATTTT. The complete variable domain, with remaining parts taken from reference TRBV18 and TRBJ1-3, reads NAGVMQNPRHLVRRRGQEARLRCSPMKGHSHVYWYRQLPEEGLKFMVYLQKENIIDESGMPKERFSAEFPKEGPSILRIQQVVRGDSAAYFCASSPITGTGNISGNTIYFGEGSWLTVV.

The chain links TRBV7-2 to TRBJ2-2; D gene unclear. V was cut by 1 base and J by 8 bases, with 8 bases left in between. The length of the CDR3 is 13 residues. Germline assignment: CDR1 SGHTA and CDR2 FQGNSA. Written as DNA, the CDR3 is TGTGCCAGCAGCTTAGGTCTCGGGGGGGAGCTGTTTTTT. This gives the protein CASSLGLGGELFF.

This clone was found once. The chain joins TRBV7-3 to TRBJ2-3; D gene unclear. This CDR3 has 14 residues. Trimming stripped 1 base from V and 6 bases from J, with 11 bases between. Germline CDR1 and CDR2: SGHTA and FQGTGA. CDR3: CASSLMAPPDTQYF. The CDR3 coding sequence is TGTGCCAGCAGCTTAATGGCCCCCCCCGATACGCAGTATTTT. Variable domain in full (rest from reference TRBV7-3 and TRBJ2-3): GAGVSQTPSNKVTEKGKYVELRCDPISGHTALYWYRQSLGQGPEFLIYFQGTGAADDSGLPNDRFFAVRPEGSVSTLKIQRTERGDSAVYLCASSLMAPPDTQYFGPGTRLTVL.

J is TRBJ2-7 and V is TRBV11-2; possibly TRBD1 for D (6 bases). Per the germline V gene, CDR1 is SGHAT and CDR2 is FQNNGV. This CDR3 is built from 14 residues. Trimming removed 5 bases from V and 5 bases from J, with 16 bases in between. The CDR3: CASSISRGGHEQYF. CDR3 in DNA: TGTGCCAGCAGCATCTCCAGGGGCGGGCACGAGCAGTACTTC.

This chain links TRBV28 with TRBJ2-7; weak D call: TRBD1 (6 bases). This CDR3 is 14 amino acids long. V dropped 5 bases and J dropped 6 bases, with 17 bases sitting between them. The germline gives CDR1 MDHEN, CDR2 SYDVKM. The DNA for the CDR3 is TGTGCCAGCAGTCCAGGGACAACTAGAAGCGAGCAGTACTTC. This codes for CASSPGTTRSEQYF.

The genes are TRBV20-1 and TRBJ1-2; D is ambiguous. The CDR3 has 10 amino acids. The V end was cut by 6 bases, the J end by 8 bases, with 10 bases between. The germline V gene has CDR1 DFQATT and CDR2 SNEGSKA (reference sequence). In DNA form, the CDR3 reads TGCAGTGCCTATCGTCTGGGCTACACCTTC. Its translation: CSAYRLGYTF.

V gene TRBV5-8 combines with J gene TRBJ2-7; possible D gene TRBD2, 5 bases. The V gene's germline CDR1 is SGHTS and CDR2 YDEGEE. CDR3 length: 16 amino acids. Trimming cost V 0 bases and J 0 bases, with 13 bases left between them. This CDR3 reads CASSLVAKGDSYEQYF. CDR3 sequence (DNA): TGTGCCAGCAGCTTGGTTGCGAAGGGAGACTCCTACGAGCAGTACTTC.

This clone came up once. V is TRBV4-1 and J is TRBJ2-4, with TRBD2 identical over 11 bases. Germline V gene sequence: CDR1 MGHRA, CDR2 YSYEKL. The CDR3 spans 15 residues. Unmatched junction bases numbered 9, after V lost 6 bases and J lost 8 bases. CDR3: CASRSLAGGPDIQYF. CDR3 nucleotide sequence: TGCGCCAGCAGGTCGTTAGCGGGAGGGCCGGACATTCAGTACTTC.

V usage is TRBV30 and J usage is TRBJ2-7; 7 bases match TRBD1. CDR1 and CDR2 (germline): GTSNPN, SVGIG (reference sequence). The CDR3 covers 14 residues. The V and J ends lost 0 bases and 6 bases, in that order; junction bases with no gene match: 8. CDR3 DNA sequence: TGTGCCTGGAGTGTATCCGGACAGGCCCGCGAGCAGTACTTC. It translates to CAWSVSGQAREQYF.

The rearrangement links TRBV3-1 (or the pseudogene TRBV3-2) to TRBJ2-3; 16 bases line up with TRBD2. Germline V gene data show CDR1 as LGHDT and CDR2 as YNNKEL (reference sequence). The CDR3 covers 21 residues. Trimming removed 4 bases from V and 4 bases from J; junction bases left unmatched: 17. CDR3 sequence reads: CASSPVLPGLAGGPEADTQYF. The CDR3 DNA reads as TGTGCCAGCAGCCCCGTCCTTCCGGGACTAGCGGGAGGGCCTGAAGCAGATACGCAGTATTTT.

The V gene is TRBV19, the J gene TRBJ2-3; D unresolved. The germline V and J ends were trimmed by 1 base and 4 bases, with 15 bases remaining between them. The CDR3 length is 16 residues. CDR1 is LNHDA and CDR2 is SQIVND in the germline V gene (reference sequence). The CDR3 bases are TGTGCCAGTAGTATAGGTGGCAGCTCGGGTCCAGATACGCAGTATTTT. This encodes CASSIGGSSGPDTQYF.

The CDR3 DNA sequence: TGTGCCAGCAGCGAAAGACTAGACAAATACGAGCAGTACTTC. It specifies CASSERLDKYEQYF. The chain recombines TRBV14 with TRBJ2-7; possibly TRBD2 for D (6 bases). CDR1 SGHDN and CDR2 FVKESK come from the germline V gene. Trimming pared 5 bases from V and 4 bases from J, leaving 15 bases between. The CDR3 has 14 residues.

This chain joins TRBV18 and TRBJ1-2; D may be TRBD1 (6 bases). With 4 bases removed from V and 1 base from J, the gap between germline ends came to 13 bases. Germline V gives CDR1 KGHSH, CDR2 LQKENI. The CDR3 has 15 residues. The CDR3 nucleotides read TGTGCCAGCTCACGGGAAGCAGGGGATAACTATGGCTACACCTTC. Protein: CASSREAGDNYGYTF.

J is TRBJ1-1 and V is TRBV18; 8 bases line up with TRBD1. The CDR3 extends over 15 amino acids. The germline V gene encodes CDR1 KGHSH and CDR2 LQKENI. Trimming at V came to 3 bases and at J to 3 bases, leaving 6 bases not matched to a gene. This CDR3 reads CASSPHRGMDTEAFF. The CDR3 nucleotides read TGTGCCAGCTCACCGCACAGGGGGATGGACACTGAAGCTTTCTTT.

This clone showed up just a few times. The V call is TRBV27, the J call TRBJ2-7; 10 bases match TRBD2. Germline CDR1 and CDR2: MNHEY and SMNVEV (reference sequence). There are 15 residues in the CDR3. Trimming at V came to 4 bases and at J to 4 bases, leaving 7 bases not matched to a gene. The CDR3 sequence: CASSSSAGGPYEQYF. CDR3 DNA sequence: TGTGCCAGCAGTTCATCAGCGGGAGGGCCTTACGAGCAGTACTTC.

This clone was seen a few times. The genes are TRBV29-1 and TRBJ2-3; TRBD1 matches 10 bases. V was clipped by 4 bases and J by 4 bases; unmatched bases: 11. Germline V CDR1 and CDR2: SQVTM, ANQGSEA. The CDR3 is 16 residues long. CDR3 DNA sequence: TGCAGCGTTGTTGACGGCGGGACAGGGGTCCCAGATACGCAGTATTTT. Protein product: CSVVDGGTGVPDTQYF.

The chain carries TRBV21-1 and TRBJ1-1; the table's D call, TRBD1, has no DNA check behind it. TRBV21-1 is labeled a pseudogene. The CDR3 runs to 19 residues. The CDR3 is CASSKEFQGQVVKNTEAFF. The CDR3 bases are TGTGCCAGCAGCAAAGAGTTTCAAGGACAGGTCGTCAAGAACACTGAAGCTTTCTTT.

The chain has TRBV4-2 and TRBJ2-3; 8 nucleotides match TRBD2. The V and J ends lost 2 bases and 0 bases, in that order; junction bases with no gene match: 7. Germline V gene data show CDR1 as LGHNA and CDR2 as YNFKEQ. This CDR3 contains 17 residues. The CDR3 is CASSQPTSGASTDTQYF. The CDR3 DNA reads TGTGCCAGCAGCCAACCCACTAGCGGAGCTAGCACAGATACGCAGTATTTT.

The chain links TRBV19 to TRBJ1-2; TRBD1 matches 8 bases. The CDR3 length is 13 residues. The trim removed 6 bases at V and 3 bases at J, leaving 3 bases unmatched. Germline V CDR1 and CDR2: LNHDA, SQIVND (reference sequence). The CDR3 nucleotides are TGTGCCAGTAGATCGACAGGGGACTATGGCTACACCTTC. It specifies CASRSTGDYGYTF.

V and J are TRBV18 and TRBJ1-4; tentatively, D is TRBD1 (5 bases). Trimming removed 6 bases from V and 0 bases from J, with 17 bases in between. The CDR3 sequence is 17 residues long. CDR1 and CDR2 (germline): KGHSH, LQKENI. The DNA of the CDR3 is TGTGCCAGCTCGCAGAACACAGGAGCTGCAACTAATGAAAAACTGTTTTTT. As protein: CASSQNTGAATNEKLFF.

Here the CDR3 reads CASTGLASYEQYF. The DNA of the CDR3 is TGTGCCAGCACGGGTTTGGCGTCCTACGAGCAGTACTTC. The chain carries TRBV28 and TRBJ2-7, with unresolved D. V was trimmed by 7 bases and J by 1 base, leaving 11 bases between them. This CDR3 comprises 13 residues. Germline V gives CDR1 MDHEN, CDR2 SYDVKM.

The chain has TRBV13 and TRBJ1-3; D gene ambiguous. The ends were cut back, 3 bases at V and 0 bases at J, with 3 bases in the middle. Per the germline V gene, CDR1 is PRHDT and CDR2 is FYEKMQ (reference sequence). This CDR3 has 13 residues. CDR3 protein: CASSFNSGNTIYF. CDR3 sequence (DNA): TGTGCCAGCAGCTTTAACTCTGGAAACACCATATATTTT.

This sequence joins TRBV5-4 and TRBJ1-2, with TRBD1 matching 7 bases. The J segment lost 3 bases and the V segment lost 4 bases, leaving 9 bases of the junction unmatched. The CDR3 loop spans 15 amino acids. Germline CDR1 SGHNT, CDR2 YYREEE (reference sequence). This CDR3 is CASSHAGGMDYGYTF. The CDR3 nucleotides read TGTGCCAGCAGCCATGCAGGGGGGATGGACTATGGCTACACCTTC.